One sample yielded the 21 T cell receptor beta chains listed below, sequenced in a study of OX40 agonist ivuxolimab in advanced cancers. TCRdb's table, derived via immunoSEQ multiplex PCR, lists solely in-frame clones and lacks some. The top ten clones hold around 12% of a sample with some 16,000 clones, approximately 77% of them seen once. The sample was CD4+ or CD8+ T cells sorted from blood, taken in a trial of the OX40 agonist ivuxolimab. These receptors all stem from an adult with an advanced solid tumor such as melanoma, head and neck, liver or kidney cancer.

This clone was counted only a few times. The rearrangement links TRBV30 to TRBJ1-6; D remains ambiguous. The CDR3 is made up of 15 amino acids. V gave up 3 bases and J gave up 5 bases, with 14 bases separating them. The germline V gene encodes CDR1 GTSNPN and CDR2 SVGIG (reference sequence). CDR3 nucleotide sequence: TGTGCCTGGAGCTCGGGGTCTTGGGATAATTCACCCCTCCACTTT. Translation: CAWSSGSWDNSPLHF.

The CDR3 DNA reads TGTGCCAGCAGCTTAGCGGGACGAACTAGCGGGGGTGATACGCAGTATTTT. It is translated as CASSLAGRTSGGDTQYF. The chain carries TRBV7-9 and TRBJ2-3, with TRBD2 identical over 11 bases. CDR3 length equals 17 residues. Germline V CDR1 and CDR2: SEHNR, FQNEAQ (reference sequence). V lost 0 bases to trimming and J lost 6 bases; unmatched junction nucleotides: 8.

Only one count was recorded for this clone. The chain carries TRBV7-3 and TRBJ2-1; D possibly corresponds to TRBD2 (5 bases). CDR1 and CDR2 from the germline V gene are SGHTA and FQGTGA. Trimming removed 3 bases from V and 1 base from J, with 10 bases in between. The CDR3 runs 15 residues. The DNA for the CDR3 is TGTGCCAGCAGCTTGCGGACTGGATCCTACAATGAGCAGTTCTTC. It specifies CASSLRTGSYNEQFF.

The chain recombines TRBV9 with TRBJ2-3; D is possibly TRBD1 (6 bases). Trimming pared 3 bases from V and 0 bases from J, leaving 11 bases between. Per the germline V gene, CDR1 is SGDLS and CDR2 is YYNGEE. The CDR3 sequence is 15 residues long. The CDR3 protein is CASSDGTYSTDTQYF. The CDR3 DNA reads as TGTGCCAGCAGCGACGGGACATACAGCACAGATACGCAGTATTTT.

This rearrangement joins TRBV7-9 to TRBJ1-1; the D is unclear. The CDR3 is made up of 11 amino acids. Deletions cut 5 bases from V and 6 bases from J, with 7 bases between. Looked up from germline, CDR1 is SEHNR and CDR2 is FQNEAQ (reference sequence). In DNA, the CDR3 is TGTGCCAGCAGCACCGGGGCTGAAGCTTTCTTT. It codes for CASSTGAEAFF.

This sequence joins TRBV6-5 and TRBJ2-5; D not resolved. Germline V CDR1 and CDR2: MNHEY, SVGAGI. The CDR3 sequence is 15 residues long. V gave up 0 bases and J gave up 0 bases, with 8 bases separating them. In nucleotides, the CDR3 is TGTGCCAGCAGTTACTCAGGCAGCCACCAAGAGACCCAGTACTTC. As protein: CASSYSGSHQETQYF.

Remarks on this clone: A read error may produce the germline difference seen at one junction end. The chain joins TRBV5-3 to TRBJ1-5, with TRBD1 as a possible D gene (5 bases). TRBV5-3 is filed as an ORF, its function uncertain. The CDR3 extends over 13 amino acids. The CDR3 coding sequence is TGTGCCAGCAGCTTTGGGGGGGATCAGCCCCAGCATTTT. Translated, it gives CASSFGGDQPQHF.

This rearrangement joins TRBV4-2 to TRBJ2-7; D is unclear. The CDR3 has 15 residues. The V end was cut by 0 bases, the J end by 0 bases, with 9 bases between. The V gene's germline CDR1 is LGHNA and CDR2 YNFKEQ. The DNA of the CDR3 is TGTGCCAGCAGCCAAGATCCCAGAAACTCCTACGAGCAGTACTTC. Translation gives CASSQDPRNSYEQYF.

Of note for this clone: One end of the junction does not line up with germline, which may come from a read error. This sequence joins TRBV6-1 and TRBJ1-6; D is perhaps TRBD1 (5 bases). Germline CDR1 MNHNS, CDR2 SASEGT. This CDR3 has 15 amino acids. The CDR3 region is CAISETAVYNSPLHF. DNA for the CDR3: TGTGCCATCAGTGAGACAGCCGTATATAATTCACCCCTCCACTTT.

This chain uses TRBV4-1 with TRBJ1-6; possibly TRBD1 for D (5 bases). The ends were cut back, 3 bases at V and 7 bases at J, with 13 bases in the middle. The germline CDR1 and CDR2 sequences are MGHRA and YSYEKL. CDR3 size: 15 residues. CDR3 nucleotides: TGCGCCAGCAGCCAGTACCGGGACCCCAATTCACCCCTCCACTTT. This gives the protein CASSQYRDPNSPLHF.

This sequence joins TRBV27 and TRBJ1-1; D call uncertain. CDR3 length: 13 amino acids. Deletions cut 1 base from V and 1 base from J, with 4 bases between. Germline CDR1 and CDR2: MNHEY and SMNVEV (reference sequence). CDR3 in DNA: TGTGCCAGCAGTTTATATCCGAACACTGAAGCTTTCTTT. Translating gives CASSLYPNTEAFF.

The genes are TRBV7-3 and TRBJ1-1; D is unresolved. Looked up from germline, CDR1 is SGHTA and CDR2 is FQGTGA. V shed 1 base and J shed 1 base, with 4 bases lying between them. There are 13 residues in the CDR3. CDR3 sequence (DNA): TGTGCCAGCAGCTTAAACAGGAACACTGAAGCTTTCTTT. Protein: CASSLNRNTEAFF.

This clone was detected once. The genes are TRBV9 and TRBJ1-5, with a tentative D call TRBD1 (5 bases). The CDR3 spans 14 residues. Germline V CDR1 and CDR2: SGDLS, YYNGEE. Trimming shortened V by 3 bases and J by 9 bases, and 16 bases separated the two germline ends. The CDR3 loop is CASSADIIPWPQHF. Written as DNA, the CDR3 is TGTGCCAGCAGCGCGGACATCATCCCCTGGCCCCAGCATTTT.

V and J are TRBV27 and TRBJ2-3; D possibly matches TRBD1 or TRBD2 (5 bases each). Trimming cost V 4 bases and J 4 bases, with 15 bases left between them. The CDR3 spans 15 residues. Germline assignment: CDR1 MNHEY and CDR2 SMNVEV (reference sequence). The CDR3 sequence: CASSWGSLGADTQYF. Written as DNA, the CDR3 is TGTGCCAGCAGTTGGGGGAGTTTAGGAGCAGATACGCAGTATTTT.

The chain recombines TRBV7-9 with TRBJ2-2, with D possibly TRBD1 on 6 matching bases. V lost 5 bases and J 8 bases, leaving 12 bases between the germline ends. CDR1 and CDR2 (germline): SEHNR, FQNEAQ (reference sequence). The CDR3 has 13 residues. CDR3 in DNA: TGTGCCAGCAGCCCCAGACAGGCTGGGGAGCTGTTTTTT. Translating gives CASSPRQAGELFF.

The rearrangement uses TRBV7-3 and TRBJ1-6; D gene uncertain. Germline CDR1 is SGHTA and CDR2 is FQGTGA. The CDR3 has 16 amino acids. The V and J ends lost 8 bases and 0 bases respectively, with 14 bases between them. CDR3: CASQQGSSSYNSPLHF. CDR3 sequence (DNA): TGTGCCAGCCAACAAGGGTCGAGCTCCTATAATTCACCCCTCCACTTT.

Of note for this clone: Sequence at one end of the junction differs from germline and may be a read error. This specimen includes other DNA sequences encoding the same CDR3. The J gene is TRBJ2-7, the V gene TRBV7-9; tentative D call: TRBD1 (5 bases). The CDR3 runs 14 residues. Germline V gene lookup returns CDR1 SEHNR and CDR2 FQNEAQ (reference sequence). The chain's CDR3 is CASSDTGNSYEQYF. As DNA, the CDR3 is TGCGCCAGCAGCGATACAGGAAACTCCTACGAGCAGTACTTC.

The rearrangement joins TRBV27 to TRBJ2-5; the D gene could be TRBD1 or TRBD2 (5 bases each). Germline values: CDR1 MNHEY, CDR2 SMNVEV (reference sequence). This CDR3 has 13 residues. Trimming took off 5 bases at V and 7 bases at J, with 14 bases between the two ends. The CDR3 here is CASSLPGPGTQYF. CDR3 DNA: TGTGCCAGCAGTCTCCCGGGGCCGGGGACCCAGTACTTC.

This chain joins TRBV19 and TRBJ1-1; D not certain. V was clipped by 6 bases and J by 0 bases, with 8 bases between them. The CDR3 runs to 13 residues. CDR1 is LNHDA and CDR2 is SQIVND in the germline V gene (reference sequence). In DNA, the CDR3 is TGTGCCAGTAGACCCACCATGAACACTGAAGCTTTCTTT. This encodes CASRPTMNTEAFF.

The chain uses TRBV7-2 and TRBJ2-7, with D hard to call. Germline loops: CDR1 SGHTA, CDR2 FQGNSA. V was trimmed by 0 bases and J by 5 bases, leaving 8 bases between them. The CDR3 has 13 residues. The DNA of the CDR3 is TGTGCCAGCAGCTTAGCGAAAGCCCACGAGCAGTACTTC. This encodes CASSLAKAHEQYF. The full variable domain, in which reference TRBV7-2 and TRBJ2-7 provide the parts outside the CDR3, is GAGVSQSPSNKVTEKGKDVELRCDPISGHTALYWYRQSLGQGLEFLIYFQGNSAPDKSGLPSDRFSAERTGGSVSTLTIQRTQQEDSAVYLCASSLAKAHEQYFGPGTRLTVT.

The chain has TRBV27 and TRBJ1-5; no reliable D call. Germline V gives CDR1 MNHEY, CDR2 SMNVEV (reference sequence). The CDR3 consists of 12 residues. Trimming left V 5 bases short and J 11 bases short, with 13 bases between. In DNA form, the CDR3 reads TGTGCCAGCAGTCCCTGCCGATCAGCCCAGCATTTT. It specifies CASSPCRSAQHF.